The 27 T cell receptor beta chains in this list originate from one sample, sequenced in a study of blood T cell repertoires in COVID-19. Sequencing was performed with immunoSEQ multiplex PCR; in TCRdb, only in-frame clones are kept and a portion is missing. This table has around 120,000 clones, 70% to 80% appearing once. What was sequenced was peripheral blood. Receptors were obtained from a woman at least 80 years old with acute or convalescent COVID-19.

The V call is TRBV19, the J call TRBJ1-5, with D perhaps matching TRBD1 (6 bases). The germline V gene encodes CDR1 LNHDA and CDR2 SQIVND (reference sequence). CDR3 length: 13 amino acids. Trimming shortened V by 7 bases and J by 5 bases, and 12 bases separated the two germline ends. CDR3 nucleotide sequence: TGTGCCAGTACCCCGGACAGAGATCAGCCCCAGCATTTT. Translated, it gives CASTPDRDQPQHF.

V usage is TRBV6-5 and J usage is TRBJ2-7, with D perhaps TRBD2 (5 bases). The V and J ends lost 6 bases and 4 bases respectively, with 13 bases between them. This CDR3 contains 13 residues. Germline lookup yields CDR1 MNHEY and CDR2 SVGAGI. This CDR3 is CASSKNEGYEQYF. DNA for the CDR3: TGTGCCAGCAGCAAAAACGAGGGATACGAGCAGTACTTC.

This chain joins TRBV3-1 (or the pseudogene TRBV3-2) and TRBJ2-7, with a tentative D call TRBD2 (6 bases). Trimming shortened V by 0 bases and J by 2 bases, and 14 bases separated the two germline ends. This CDR3 spans 16 amino acids. Germline V gene lookup returns CDR1 LGHDT and CDR2 YNNKEL (reference sequence). The CDR3 nucleotides read TGTGCCAGCAGCCAAGATGGGCCTAGCGAACCCTACGAGCAGTACTTC. It translates to CASSQDGPSEPYEQYF.

This chain joins TRBV6-5 and TRBJ2-5; 8 bases agree with TRBD1. The germline V gene has CDR1 MNHEY and CDR2 SVGAGI. The CDR3 is 14 amino acids. J lost 5 bases, V lost 5 bases, and 7 bases had no gene match. The CDR3 DNA is TGTGCCAGCAGTCCACGGACAGGGCAGGAGACCCAGTACTTC. It yields the protein CASSPRTGQETQYF.

V usage is TRBV6-2 or TRBV6-3 and J usage is TRBJ1-2; D gene unclear. The germline CDR1 and CDR2 sequences are MNHEY and SVGEGT. The V end was cut by 5 bases, the J end by 2 bases, with 15 bases between. The CDR3 is made up of 15 amino acids. The CDR3 is CASSGQRLENYGYTF. CDR3 in DNA: TGTGCCAGCAGTGGCCAGCGGCTCGAAAACTATGGCTACACCTTC.

This clone was seen only a few times. The J gene is TRBJ2-1, the V gene TRBV5-1; maybe TRBD1 (6 bases). Germline loops: CDR1 SGHRS, CDR2 YFSETQ. This CDR3 is 15 amino acids long. V lost 4 bases and J lost 3, with 14 bases in between. CDR3 coding DNA: TGCGCCAGCAGCCCGGACAGCTCCAACTACAATGAGCAGTTCTTC. It codes for CASSPDSSNYNEQFF.

J is TRBJ2-5 and V is TRBV5-1, with 8 bases that match TRBD2. Germline V lookup: CDR1 SGHRS, CDR2 YFSETQ. The ends lost 0 bases at V and 5 bases at J; junction bases unmatched: 6. The CDR3 consists of 15 residues. CDR3 nucleotide sequence: TGCGCCAGCAGCTTGGGAGCGGGAGCCCCGGAGACCCAGTACTTC. It yields the protein CASSLGAGAPETQYF.

This clone was detected only once. The chain links TRBV28 to TRBJ1-1; possible D gene TRBD1, 6 bases. Germline CDR1 reads MDHEN; CDR2 reads SYDVKM. Trimming pared 5 bases from V and 5 bases from J, leaving 12 bases between. The CDR3 contains 13 residues. The CDR3 DNA reads TGTGCCAGCAGTCCCCCACAGGGAACTGAAGCTTTCTTT. It specifies CASSPPQGTEAFF.

This sequence joins TRBV19 and TRBJ1-5; D is perhaps TRBD1 (5 bases). Germline V gene lookup returns CDR1 LNHDA and CDR2 SQIVND (reference sequence). This CDR3 has 15 amino acids. Trimming pared 6 bases from V and 0 bases from J, leaving 12 bases between. This chain's CDR3 is CASSIDSNSNQPQHF. Here the CDR3 DNA reads TGTGCCAGTAGCATCGACAGTAATAGCAATCAGCCCCAGCATTTT.

As DNA, the CDR3 is TGCGCCAGCAGCCGGGAGGGGAATCAGCCCCAGCATTTT. Its protein is CASSREGNQPQHF. The rearrangement joins TRBV4-3 to TRBJ1-5; possibly TRBD1 for D (5 bases). Germline assignment: CDR1 LGHNA and CDR2 YSLEER. The CDR3 is 13 residues long. With 4 bases removed from V and 4 bases from J, the gap between germline ends came to 8 bases.

This clone has a handful of counts. This sequence joins TRBV7-3 and TRBJ1-1, with 10 positions matching TRBD1. This CDR3 is 12 amino acids long. Germline CDR1 and CDR2: SGHTA and FQGTGA. V lost 4 bases to trimming and J lost 10 bases; unmatched junction nucleotides: 3. CDR3 sequence: CASSSGQGRAFF. CDR3 nucleotides: TGTGCCAGCAGCTCGGGACAGGGGAGAGCTTTCTTT.

The genes are TRBV5-1 and TRBJ1-1; D might be TRBD1 (5 bases). Germline assignment: CDR1 SGHRS and CDR2 YFSETQ. The CDR3 extends over 14 amino acids. Trimming took off 3 bases at V and 5 bases at J, with 14 bases between the two ends. The CDR3 DNA reads as TGCGCCAGCAGCTCCCAGGGTGGTGGTACTGAAGCTTTCTTT. Protein: CASSSQGGGTEAFF.

This clone was recorded a few times. The V gene is TRBV12-3 or TRBV12-4, the J gene TRBJ1-4; D gene unclear. Trimming left V 1 base short and J 4 bases short, with 4 bases between. The CDR3 contains 13 residues. The CDR3 region is CASSLGLNEKLFF. The CDR3 DNA reads as TGTGCCAGCAGTTTAGGTCTTAATGAAAAACTGTTTTTT.

This clone appeared a single time. The chain joins TRBV29-1 to TRBJ1-4, with unresolved D. V was shortened by 3 bases and J by 7 bases, with 12 bases between the two germline ends. CDR1 is SQVTM and CDR2 is ANQGSEA in the germline V gene. CDR3 length: 13 residues. The CDR3 sequence is CSVDGEDGEKLFF. CDR3 in DNA: TGCAGCGTTGACGGGGAGGATGGTGAAAAACTGTTTTTT.

The chain is built from TRBV6-2 or TRBV6-3 and TRBJ2-5, with a weak D call TRBD2 (7 bases). V was cut by 2 bases and J by 4 bases, with 14 bases left in between. This CDR3 is built from 15 residues. Germline assignment: CDR1 MNHEY and CDR2 SVGEGT. The DNA for the CDR3 is TGTGCCAGCAGTTACGGCAGGGAGGGGGGAGAGACCCAGTACTTC. Its translation: CASSYGREGGETQYF.

This clone was counted between two and nine times. This chain links TRBV27 with TRBJ2-1; 7 positions agree with TRBD2. Trimming removed 6 bases from V and 4 bases from J; junction bases left unmatched: 6. This CDR3 region has 14 residues. CDR1 and CDR2 from the germline V gene are MNHEY and SMNVEV (reference sequence). Here the CDR3 DNA reads TGTGCCAGCAGCGGACTAGGAAGGTACAATGAGCAGTTCTTC. As protein: CASSGLGRYNEQFF.

The CDR3 DNA is TGTGCCAGCAGCTTAGAGATTCTCGCGGGAGGAATCGGGCAGTTCTTC. Encoded protein: CASSLEILAGGIGQFF. This chain uses TRBV7-2 with TRBJ2-1, with 8 nucleotides matching TRBD2. This CDR3 is built from 16 residues. CDR1 is SGHTA, CDR2 FQGNSA, per germline. Unmatched junction bases numbered 14, after V lost 1 base and J lost 12 bases.

This sequence joins TRBV2 and TRBJ1-5; 11 bases match TRBD1. J gave up 5 bases and V 6 bases, and 6 bases lay outside the gene matches. The CDR3 has 15 amino acids. Germline CDR1 reads SNHLY; CDR2 reads FYNNEI. CDR3 sequence reads: CASRVQGQGDQPQHF. In nucleotides, the CDR3 is TGTGCCAGCAGGGTTCAGGGACAGGGGGATCAGCCCCAGCATTTT.

This clone was seen a handful of times. V gene TRBV3-1 (or the pseudogene TRBV3-2) combines with J gene TRBJ1-6; no clear D gene. CDR1 LGHDT and CDR2 YNNKEL come from the germline V gene (reference sequence). CDR3 length: 12 residues. The V gene lost 3 bases and the J gene lost 7 bases, with 4 bases spanning the gap. DNA of the CDR3: TGTGCCAGCAGCCACTTAAATTCACCCCTCCACTTT. Translating gives CASSHLNSPLHF.

This chain links TRBV12-5 with TRBJ1-5; D possibly corresponds to TRBD1 (5 bases). From germline, CDR1 is LGHNT and CDR2 FRNRAP. Trimming cost V 5 bases and J 0 bases, with 11 bases left between them. The CDR3 runs to 15 residues. The CDR3 DNA follows: TGTGCTAGTGGTATCGTTACAGGTAGCAATCAGCCCCAGCATTTT. It yields the protein CASGIVTGSNQPQHF. Combining the CDR3 with reference TRBV12-5 and TRBJ1-5 gives the whole variable domain DARVTQTPRHKVTEMGQEVTMRCQPILGHNTVFWYRQTMMQGLELLAYFRNRAPLDDSGMPKDRFSAEMPDATLATLKIQPSEPRDSAVYFCASGIVTGSNQPQHFGDGTRLSIL.

In regard to this clone: Other DNA sequences in this sample translate to the same CDR3. The CDR3 region is CASSIDSATNEKLFF. CDR3 DNA sequence: TGTGCCAGTAGTATCGACAGTGCAACTAATGAAAAACTGTTTTTT. The chain employs TRBV19 and TRBJ1-4; D may be TRBD1 (5 bases). The V gene's germline CDR1 is LNHDA and CDR2 SQIVND (reference sequence). This CDR3 contains 15 residues. Between the trimmed V and J ends, which lost 3 bases and 0 bases, there was a span of 8 bases. Full variable domain (remainder filled in from reference TRBV19 and TRBJ1-4): DGGITQSPKYLFRKEGQNVTLSCEQNLNHDAMYWYRQDPGQGLRLIYYSQIVNDFQKGDIAEGYSVSREKKESFPLTVTSAQKNPTAFYLCASSIDSATNEKLFFGSGTQLSVL.

The genes are TRBV30 and TRBJ1-6; no definite D call. CDR3 length: 16 residues. V lost 0 bases and J 4 bases, leaving 13 bases between the germline ends. Germline V lookup: CDR1 GTSNPN, CDR2 SVGIG (reference sequence). This CDR3 is CAWSVGIPGYNSPLHF. CDR3 in DNA: TGTGCCTGGAGTGTAGGTATCCCGGGGTATAATTCACCCCTCCACTTT.

The chain employs TRBV5-6 and TRBJ1-4; no firm D call. The V and J ends lost 2 bases and 3 bases respectively, with 11 bases between them. The CDR3 is 15 residues long. Germline CDR1 SGHDT, CDR2 YYEEEE. The CDR3 sequence: CASSLMAGPNEKLFF. Written as DNA, the CDR3 is TGTGCCAGCAGCTTAATGGCAGGCCCTAATGAAAAACTGTTTTTT.

The chain combines TRBV6-6 with TRBJ1-1; 8 bases are shared with TRBD1. J was trimmed by 1 base and V by 6 bases; bases with no gene match: 7. The CDR3 length is 15 residues. Germline V CDR1 and CDR2: MNHNY, SVGAGI (reference sequence). CDR3 coding DNA: TGTGCCAGCAGGACCGGACAGGGAAAGAACACTGAAGCTTTCTTT. Amino acid sequence: CASRTGQGKNTEAFF.

The chain couples TRBV28 to TRBJ1-5, with D possibly TRBD1 on 6 matching bases. The CDR3 loop spans 15 amino acids. CDR1 MDHEN and CDR2 SYDVKM come from the germline V gene. Trimming pared 5 bases from V and 2 bases from J, leaving 13 bases between. CDR3 amino acids: CASSHREGGNQPQHF. The CDR3 DNA sequence: TGTGCCAGCAGTCACAGGGAAGGGGGCAATCAGCCCCAGCATTTT.

This sequence joins TRBV30 and TRBJ1-1, with D perhaps matching TRBD1 (6 bases). CDR3 length: 14 residues. Trimming removed 3 bases from V and 3 bases from J, with 14 bases in between. CDR1 is GTSNPN and CDR2 is SVGIG in the germline V gene (reference sequence). DNA of the CDR3: TGTGCCTGGAGGGAACAGGGAAGAGACACTGAAGCTTTCTTT. Amino acids: CAWREQGRDTEAFF. Complete variable domain (other parts from reference TRBV30 and TRBJ1-1): SQTIHQWPATLVQPVGSPLSLECTVEGTSNPNLYWYRQAAGRGLQLLFYSVGIGQISSEVPQNLSASRPQDRQFILSSKKLLLSDSGFYLCAWREQGRDTEAFFGQGTRLTVV.

This chain links TRBV5-1 with TRBJ2-7; D possibly corresponds to TRBD1 (6 bases). CDR3 length: 16 amino acids. With 4 bases removed from V and 3 bases from J, the gap between germline ends came to 20 bases. Germline CDR1 reads SGHRS; CDR2 reads YFSETQ. CDR3 bases: TGCGCCAGCAGCGGGACACGGGCTGGGTTCGGCTACGAGCAGTACTTC. Its translation: CASSGTRAGFGYEQYF.